This TCR beta chain was sequenced for a study of beta chain features in type 1 diabetes. Broader study findings: In the patient group, naive, central memory and Treg TCRB repertoires seemed more alike than in the healthy donor group. At VDJ recombination sites, type 1 diabetes patients had fewer insertions and more deleted nucleotides.

Comments on this clone: Its antigen is as yet unknown.

Trimming removed 1 base from V and 7 bases from J, with 15 bases in between. In germline, CDR1 is LNHDA, CDR2 SQIVND (reference sequence). The CDR3 is 15 amino acids. Blood was drawn once from each donor into heparinised tubes. The draws averaged roughly 120 mL. The sequenced template was cDNA made from the entire isolated RNA. Clones were read by immunoSEQ multiplex PCR, and TCRdb kept only the in-frame ones, dropping some. The sample holds 970,000 or so clones, roughly 16% seen once. This chain connects TRBV19 to TRBJ2-3; D is tentatively TRBD1 or TRBD2 (5 bases each). The sequence was obtained from a woman younger than 35 in good health. The sequenced material came from naive CD4+ T cells from blood. CDR3: CASSIGGFRINTQYF. The CDR3 DNA reads as TGTGCCAGTAGTATAGGGGGGTTCCGAATTAATACGCAGTATTTT.